A selection of T cell receptor beta chains follows, all from one sample in a study of breast tumors, draining lymph nodes, adjacent tissues. TCRdb reprocessed the multiplex PCR reads with MiXCR, giving one entry per CDR3 protein. The top ten hold 3.5% to 4.5% of the sample, which has about 180,000 distinct CDR3 sequences, approximately 30% seen once. The sequencing sample was made of axillary lymph node tissue. The receptors shown here come from a female donor with breast cancer. Some clones in this sample may be carry-over from other donors' samples. Both conserved end residues are part of each CDR3. A D gene is named only where the DNA matches it firmly. Rows give clone size only sometimes, using once, few, many, or a class for an expanded clone.

>TRBJ2-1|.|14|.|TRBV4-1
TGCGCCAGCAGCCAAGTACTGTTTAACAATGAGCAGTTCTTC
CASSQVLFNNEQFF
>TRBJ1-2|many|15|TRBD1|TRBV5-1
TGCGCCAGCAGCCCCGGGACAGGGCCTGAGGGTGGCTACACCTTC
CASSPGTGPEGGYTF
>TRBJ2-2|few|14|TRBD1|TRBV28
TGTGCCAGCAGGGACAGGGGCAGGACCGGGGAGCTGTTTTTT
CASRDRGRTGELFF
>TRBJ1-3|.|13|.|TRBV7-9
TGTGCCAGCAGCCATTCGCCGGGACAAACCATATATTTT
CASSHSPGQTIYF
>TRBJ2-2|many|13|TRBD2|TRBV3-1
TGTGCCAGCAGCCGGACTAGTTCCGGGGAGCTGTTTTTT
CASSRTSSGELFF
>TRBJ2-7|medium-sized|12|.|TRBV7-9
TGTGCCAGCAGCTTGGAAGTCTACGAGCAGTACTTC
CASSLEVYEQYF
>TRBJ2-6|.|13|.|TRBV20-1
TGCAGTGCAAACCTCGTTGGGGCCAACGTCCTGACTTTC
CSANLVGANVLTF
>TRBJ2-7|many|13|.|TRBV5-8
TGTGCCAGCAGCTTGGGCAGGGCCTACGAGCAGTACTTC
CASSLGRAYEQYF
>TRBJ1-2|many|17|TRBD1|TRBV7-9
TGTGCCAGCAGCCATATCGCGGCCGGGACAGGGAACTATGGCTACACCTTC
CASSHIAAGTGNYGYTF
>TRBJ2-2|many|15|TRBD2|TRBV5-5
TGTGCCAGCAGCCCAAGCGGGAGAGGGAACGGGGAGCTGTTTTTT
CASSPSGRGNGELFF
>TRBJ2-7|.|15|.|TRBV6-6
TGTGCCAGCAGTCACTACCGGGCCAACCCCTACGAGCAGTACTTC
CASSHYRANPYEQYF
>TRBJ1-2|.|14|.|TRBV24-1
TGTGCCACCAGTGATCCCGCCCGCATCTATGGCTGCACCTTC
CATSDPARIYGCTF
>TRBJ2-5|many|14|.|TRBV4-2
TGTGCCAGCAGCCAAGGTGCTAGCAGGGAGACCCAGTACTTC
CASSQGASRETQYF
>TRBJ1-3|many|16|.|TRBV7-2
TGTGCCAGCAGCTTAGTGGCGGGAGGCTCTGGAAACACCATATATTTT
CASSLVAGGSGNTIYF
>TRBJ1-3|many|19|.|TRBV7-9
TGTGCCAGCACCTCCTCCTCCAAGGGAGTCCTCAATACTGGAAACACCATATATTTT
CASTSSSKGVLNTGNTIYF
>TRBJ2-3|many|16|TRBD2|TRBV5-8
TGTGCCAGCAGCCAAGGGCGGGGGGGGGTTGGAGATACGCAGTATTTT
CASSQGRGGVGDTQYF
>TRBJ1-2|many|14|.|TRBV5-1
TGCGCCAGCAGCTTTGAGGGCTCTAACTATGGCTACACCTTC
CASSFEGSNYGYTF
>TRBJ2-1|.|17|TRBD2|TRBV6-2/TRBV6-3
TGTGCCAGCAGTTACGTGGGGGGGGGAATCTCCTACAATGAGCAGTTCTTC
CASSYVGGGISYNEQFF
>TRBJ2-4|.|17|TRBD1|TRBV19
TGTGCCAGTAGTACCGGACAGGGCACGGGGGCCAAAAACGTTCAGTACTTC
CASSTGQGTGAKNVQYF
>TRBJ2-5|.|14|TRBD2|TRBV10-3
TGTGCCATCAGTAAGACTAGCGGGGGGGAGACCCAGTACTTC
CAISKTSGGETQYF
>TRBJ1-2|many|14|.|TRBV18
TGTGCCAGCTCACCACGCAGGACTAACTATGGCTACACCTTC
CASSPRRTNYGYTF
>TRBJ1-2|.|15|.|TRBV7-2
TGTGCCAACAGCTTAGAGGTCAGGGCAGACTATGGCTACCCCTTC
CANSLEVRADYGYPF
>TRBJ2-7|many|14|TRBD2|TRBV4-1
TGCGCCAGCAGCCAAGATAGCGGGAGCTACGAGCAGTACTTC
CASSQDSGSYEQYF
>TRBJ2-5|many|14|TRBD1|TRBV5-1
TGCGCCAGCAGGTTGACAGGGACCCAAGACACCCAGTACTTC
CASRLTGTQDTQYF
>TRBJ2-3|.|13|.|TRBV12-5
TGTGCTAGTGGTTACAGGGTGGCGGATACGCAGTATTTT
CASGYRVADTQYF
>TRBJ2-3|many|16|TRBD2|TRBV7-3
TGTGCCAGCAGCTTAAAATCGGGGGGTGGCACAGATACGCAGTATTTT
CASSLKSGGGTDTQYF
>TRBJ1-2|many|11|.|TRBV29-1
TGCAGCGTTGCAGACAGAGAAGGCTACACCTTC
CSVADREGYTF
>TRBJ2-3|.|17|.|TRBV15
TGTGCCACCAGCAGAGAAGGGCAGGAACTTTACACAGATACGCAGTATTTT
CATSREGQELYTDTQYF
>TRBJ2-3|.|16|.|TRBV6-1
TGTGCCAGCAGTCGCGGAATCCGGGTTAGCACAGATACGCAGTATTTT
CASSRGIRVSTDTQYF
>TRBJ2-5|.|16|.|TRBV6-6
TGTGCCACCCACGTTGGGCGCGGACAGCCCCAAGAGACCCAGTACTTC
CATHVGRGQPQETQYF
>TRBJ1-2|.|13|.|TRBV6-5
TGTGCCAGCAGTCACTCGACTTGGGAAGGCTACACCTTC
CASSHSTWEGYTF
>TRBJ2-3|.|20|TRBD1|TRBV5-1
TGCGCCAGCAGCGGTGGGACAGGGGGCAAGGTTCACCCCTCCACAGATACGCAGTATTTT
CASSGGTGGKVHPSTDTQYF
>TRBJ2-1|many|15|.|TRBV20-1
TGCAGTGCTAGTATGGTTTTTGGGGAATTCAATGAGCAGTTCTTC
CSASMVFGEFNEQFF
>TRBJ2-3|.|16|TRBD1|TRBV15
TGTGCCACCAGCGAAGAGGCAGGGGGCATTTCAGATACGCAGTATTTT
CATSEEAGGISDTQYF
>TRBJ1-4|few|14|TRBD1|TRBV28
TGTGCCAGCAATGAACAGGGGGCGAATGAAAAACTGTTTTTT
CASNEQGANEKLFF
>TRBJ2-7|many|15|.|TRBV7-6
TGTGCCAACAGCTTAGAGCCCCCACGGAACTACGAGCAGTACTTC
CANSLEPPRNYEQYF
>TRBJ2-7|many|21|TRBD1|TRBV12-3/TRBV12-4
TGTGCCAGCAGTTGTAACCCCGCTGCCCACCGGGACAGGGGGCGCCCCTACGAGCAGTACTTC
CASSCNPAAHRDRGRPYEQYF
>TRBJ1-2|.|17|.|TRBV7-8
TGTGCCAGCAGCCTAAGAGCCGGGGGCCGAGAAACTTATGGCTACACCTTC
CASSLRAGGRETYGYTF
>TRBJ2-7|.|17|.|TRBV7-8
TGTGCCAGCAGCTTAGGTGCGAGACGTCTCGAACCCTACGAGCAGTACTTC
CASSLGARRLEPYEQYF
>TRBJ1-2|many|14|TRBD1|TRBV20-1
TGCAGTGCTAGAGATCCTGAGAGACAGGGATCCCACACCTTC
CSARDPERQGSHTF
>TRBJ2-7|many|15|.|TRBV7-2
TGTGCCAGCAGCTTAGAGGGGACTGCCTTGAGCGAGCAGTACTTC
CASSLEGTALSEQYF
>TRBJ2-3|many|17|TRBD1|TRBV19
TGTGCCAGTAGTATTTTTCGACAGGGGAGGAACACAGATACGCAGTATTTT
CASSIFRQGRNTDTQYF
>TRBJ1-2|many|15|TRBD1|TRBV18
TGTGCCAGCTCACCCGGGGACAGAGTTCCCTATGGCTACACCTTC
CASSPGDRVPYGYTF
>TRBJ2-7|.|16|TRBD2|TRBV6-6
TGTGCCAGCAGTTCGACCGGGACTAGCGGGAGCTACGAGCAGTACTTC
CASSSTGTSGSYEQYF
>TRBJ2-2|many|15|TRBD1|TRBV14
TGTGCCAGCAGCCAACGGACAGGGCGATCGGGGGAGCTGTTTTTT
CASSQRTGRSGELFF
>TRBJ2-2|.|19|TRBD1|TRBV12-3/TRBV12-4
TGTGCCAGCATCCTAACAGGGGTTCGATGTGGGGCGAACACCGGGGAGCTGTTTTTT
CASILTGVRCGANTGELFF
>TRBJ1-1|few|16|TRBD1|TRBV15
TGTGCCACCAGCGGGGGGGACAGGGGATTAAACACTGAAGCTTTCTTT
CATSGGDRGLNTEAFF
>TRBJ2-3|many|15|TRBD2|TRBV9
TGTGCCAGCAGCGAACGAGCGGGAGCTCCGGATACGCAGTATTTT
CASSERAGAPDTQYF